This T cell receptor (beta chain) stems from a study of T cell responses to AZD1222 COVID-19 vaccine. Concerning this clone: Its antigen is unknown.

Repertoires were generated with immunoSEQ multiplex PCR, while TCRdb's copy carries only in-frame clones and drops some. The top ten hold around 13% of the sample, which has about 110,000 clones, roughly 86% seen once. Study-wide results and limits: The breadth and depth of Spike-specific TCRs increased once two AZD1222 doses had been given. White British donors predominated, females outnumbered males, and clonal diversity was possibly underestimated. There were vaccine-associated CD4 TCRs across spike, dominant at 160-218 and 743-854.

Germline CDR1 is MDHEN and CDR2 is SYDVKM. The germline V and J ends were trimmed by 4 bases and 4 bases, with 13 bases remaining between them. The CDR3 has 15 residues. The sequence came from an adult in good health. This chain joins TRBV28 and TRBJ1-4; D unclear. This material consisted of peripheral blood, taken on day 0 of MenACWY control vaccination. The CDR3 sequence is CASSSPQDLNEKLFF. For the CDR3, the DNA is TGTGCCAGCAGTTCCCCCCAGGACCTTAATGAAAAACTGTTTTTT.